The 27 T cell receptor beta chains below all came from one sample that was sequenced in a study of OX40 agonist ivuxolimab in advanced cancers. Here immunoSEQ multiplex PCR was the method, and the copy in TCRdb shows in-frame clones only, minus some. The repertoire includes under 100,000 clones, roughly nine tenths of them detected once, and about 0.3% sits in the top ten. Here the sequenced sample was CD4+ or CD8+ T cells sorted from blood, taken in a trial of the OX40 agonist ivuxolimab. These receptors were obtained from an adult with an advanced solid tumor such as melanoma, head and neck, liver or kidney cancer.

The chain combines TRBV27 with TRBJ1-1, with a possible D match to TRBD1 (6 bases). CDR3 size: 18 residues. Germline CDR1 reads MNHEY; CDR2 reads SMNVEV (reference sequence). Trimming removed 7 bases at V and 1 base at J, with 25 bases between. The CDR3 coding sequence is TGTGCCAGCACCCTTAAAGGCTCAGGGGCAAAACGGAACACTGAAGCTTTCTTT. Protein: CASTLKGSGAKRNTEAFF.

The V and J genes are TRBV7-2 and TRBJ2-3, with D perhaps TRBD1 (5 bases). The CDR3 covers 15 residues. V was trimmed by 2 bases and J by 1 base, leaving 10 bases between them. The germline V gene encodes CDR1 SGHTA and CDR2 FQGNSA. The CDR3 bases are TGTGCCAGCAGCTTACTGGGGCCGGGCACAGATACGCAGTATTTT. Translating gives CASSLLGPGTDTQYF.

The chain has TRBV6-4 and TRBJ1-4; the D is unclear. CDR1 MRHNA and CDR2 SNTAGT come from the germline V gene. Trimming stripped 3 bases from V and 7 bases from J, with 9 bases between. This CDR3 has 13 residues. In nucleotides, the CDR3 is TGTGCCAGCAGTGAGAGGGTTGCTGAAAAACTGTTTTTT. The encoded protein is CASSERVAEKLFF.

The chain joins TRBV6-4 to TRBJ2-2, with D hard to call. Germline V gives CDR1 MRHNA, CDR2 SNTAGT. The CDR3 spans 13 residues. Trimming shortened V by 6 bases and J by 6 bases, and 11 bases separated the two germline ends. The CDR3 loop is CASSALEAGELFF. The CDR3, as DNA: TGTGCCAGCAGCGCCCTAGAAGCCGGGGAGCTGTTTTTT.

The chain combines TRBV7-6 with TRBJ2-7; D unresolved. The CDR3 runs to 13 residues. V was trimmed by 3 bases and J by 1 base, leaving 7 bases between them. Germline loops: CDR1 SGHVS, CDR2 FNYEAQ. The CDR3 reads CASSLGPSYEQYF. In nucleotides, the CDR3 is TGTGCCAGCAGCTTGGGCCCTTCCTACGAGCAGTACTTC.

The gene calls are TRBV19 and TRBJ2-1; 13 bases agree with TRBD2. Germline CDR1 and CDR2: LNHDA and SQIVND (reference sequence). The trim removed 5 bases at V and 9 bases at J, leaving 7 bases unmatched. The CDR3 is 15 amino acids. CDR3 amino acids: CASSPQGLAGSEQFF. Written as DNA, the CDR3 is TGTGCCAGTAGTCCCCAGGGACTAGCGGGGTCTGAGCAGTTCTTC.

V gene TRBV6-1 combines with J gene TRBJ2-5; 8 bases map to TRBD2. The germline V gene has CDR1 MNHNS and CDR2 SASEGT. The CDR3 totals 15 residues. V shed 5 bases and J 4 bases; nucleotides not matched to a gene: 9. The CDR3 DNA sequence: TGTGCCAGCAGTCCAAACTCGGGGGGGGTAGAGACCCAGTACTTC. This sequence encodes CASSPNSGGVETQYF.

CDR3 DNA sequence: TGTGCCAGCAGCTTAACGGGGGGCCAAAACATTCAGTACTTC. Amino acid sequence: CASSLTGGQNIQYF. The chain joins TRBV5-6 to TRBJ2-4, with D maybe TRBD2 (7 bases). The germline V gene encodes CDR1 SGHDT and CDR2 YYEEEE. Deletions cut 2 bases from V and 5 bases from J, with 11 bases between. CDR3 length: 14 residues.

V usage is TRBV5-4 and J usage is TRBJ2-2; 10 bases are shared with TRBD2. The CDR3 runs to 16 residues. With 0 bases clipped from V and 4 bases from J, the junction kept 3 bases outside the gene matches. Germline V lookup: CDR1 SGHNT, CDR2 YYREEE (reference sequence). The CDR3 here is CASSLALAGVTGELFF. In DNA, the CDR3 is TGTGCCAGCAGCTTGGCTCTAGCGGGGGTCACCGGGGAGCTGTTTTTT.

The chain links TRBV18 to TRBJ1-3; TRBD1 might be the D (6 bases). CDR1 and CDR2 from the germline V gene are KGHSH and LQKENI. This CDR3 is built from 16 residues. The ends were cut back, 0 bases at V and 1 base at J, with 10 bases in the middle. The DNA for the CDR3 is TGTGCCAGCTCACCACCGACAGGACTATCTGGAAACACCATATATTTT. Protein product: CASSPPTGLSGNTIYF. Full variable domain (rest looked up from reference TRBV18 and TRBJ1-3): NAGVMQNPRHLVRRRGQEARLRCSPMKGHSHVYWYRQLPEEGLKFMVYLQKENIIDESGMPKERFSAEFPKEGPSILRIQQVVRGDSAAYFCASSPPTGLSGNTIYFGEGSWLTVV.

V and J are TRBV2 and TRBJ1-3, with D hard to call. Trimming shortened V by 1 base and J by 2 bases, and 9 bases separated the two germline ends. The CDR3 loop spans 15 amino acids. CDR1 and CDR2 (germline): SNHLY, FYNNEI. The CDR3 DNA follows: TGTGCCAGCAGTGAAGTGGAACTCACTGGAAACACCATATATTTT. It codes for CASSEVELTGNTIYF.

The table lists this clone with a count of one. The V gene is TRBV4-1, the J gene TRBJ2-1; 13 nucleotides match TRBD2. Germline V gives CDR1 MGHRA, CDR2 YSYEKL. The CDR3 spans 21 residues. V dropped 0 bases and J dropped 0; count of bases not matched to a gene: 11. CDR3 amino acids: CASSQDRLTSGRPHSYNEQFF. In nucleotides, the CDR3 is TGCGCCAGCAGCCAAGATCGCTTGACTAGCGGGAGGCCTCACTCCTACAATGAGCAGTTCTTC.

About this clone: At one end the junction does not follow the germline gene, possibly because of a read error. The chain joins TRBV7-7 to TRBJ2-5; either TRBD1 or TRBD2 may supply D (5 bases each). This CDR3 is built from 14 residues. The germline gives CDR1 SSHAT, CDR2 FNYEAQ (reference sequence). CDR3 nucleotides: TGTGCTAGCAGCGATATTGGGGGTAGAGAGACCCAGTACTTC. Protein: CASSDIGGRETQYF.

The V gene is TRBV2, the J gene TRBJ2-3; 8 bases agree with TRBD2. Looked up from germline, CDR1 is SNHLY and CDR2 is FYNNEI. V was clipped by 6 bases and J by 6 bases; unmatched bases: 11. CDR3 size: 15 residues. The CDR3 DNA follows: TGTGCCAGCAGACTACTAGCGGACCGGGGGGATACGCAGTATTTT. It encodes CASRLLADRGDTQYF.

The CDR3 is CASSVGRVNTGELFF. The CDR3 DNA reads as TGTGCCAGCAGCGTAGGAAGAGTAAACACCGGGGAGCTGTTTTTT. The rearrangement uses TRBV9 and TRBJ2-2, with D unresolved. Germline values: CDR1 SGDLS, CDR2 YYNGEE. The CDR3 spans 15 residues. V was pared by 0 bases and J by 2 bases, with 8 bases between.

The chain employs TRBV7-3 and TRBJ2-1; 11 bases are a match to TRBD2. Germline values: CDR1 SGHTA, CDR2 FQGTGA. This CDR3 region has 16 residues. J gave up 3 bases and V 5 bases, and 6 bases lay outside the gene matches. CDR3 DNA sequence: TGTGCCAGCAGCCCTCAGACTAGCGGGATCTACAATGAGCAGTTCTTC. Translation gives CASSPQTSGIYNEQFF.

The chain has TRBV7-2 and TRBJ2-7; D gene unclear. V shed 2 bases and J shed 3 bases, with 5 bases lying between them. CDR1 is SGHTA, CDR2 FQGNSA, per germline. This CDR3 comprises 12 residues. The CDR3 bases are TGTGCCAGCAGCTTAATCGGCTACGAGCAGTACTTC. Translated, it gives CASSLIGYEQYF.

V usage is TRBV30 and J usage is TRBJ1-1; D may be TRBD1 (5 bases). V lost 0 bases and J lost 1, with 6 bases in between. Germline V gives CDR1 GTSNPN, CDR2 SVGIG (reference sequence). There are 13 residues in the CDR3. The CDR3 bases are TGTGCCTGGAGTGTAGGGGAGAACACTGAAGCTTTCTTT. This gives the protein CAWSVGENTEAFF.

The chain couples TRBV19 to TRBJ1-5; D not resolved. Germline CDR1 reads LNHDA; CDR2 reads SQIVND (reference sequence). The CDR3 is made up of 12 amino acids. V was pared by 4 bases and J by 6 bases, with 7 bases between. The CDR3 nucleotides are TGTGCCAGTAGTAATCTGGGTCAGCCCCAGCATTTT. Its protein is CASSNLGQPQHF.

The chain has TRBV7-9 and TRBJ2-6; 9 bases fit TRBD1. The CDR3 sequence is 17 residues long. Germline loops: CDR1 SEHNR, CDR2 FQNEAQ (reference sequence). The junction had 7 bases not matched to a gene; V was cut back by 3 bases and J by 4 bases. CDR3 protein: CASSLGQGSVGANVLTF. CDR3 DNA: TGTGCCAGCAGCTTGGGACAGGGTTCGGTGGGGGCCAACGTCCTGACTTTC.

This clone was counted a single time. The rearrangement joins TRBV6-1 to TRBJ2-3; no clear D. Germline assignment: CDR1 MNHNS and CDR2 SASEGT. The CDR3 runs to 11 residues. The V end was cut by 4 bases, the J end by 3 bases, with 2 bases between. DNA of the CDR3: TGTGCCAGCAGTGTAACAGATACGCAGTATTTT. This translates into CASSVTDTQYF.

The chain joins TRBV2 to TRBJ2-5, with 8 bases that match TRBD2. Looked up from germline, CDR1 is SNHLY and CDR2 is FYNNEI. The trim removed 10 bases at V and 5 bases at J, leaving 12 bases unmatched. The CDR3 sequence is 14 residues long. CDR3 DNA sequence: TGTGCCACACAGACTAGCGAGAAGGTGGAGACCCAGTACTTC. As protein: CATQTSEKVETQYF.

The rearrangement uses TRBV6-1 and TRBJ2-2, with a tentative D call TRBD1 (6 bases). CDR3 length: 14 amino acids. Looked up from germline, CDR1 is MNHNS and CDR2 is SASEGT. V lost 6 bases and J 1 base, leaving 9 bases between the germline ends. As DNA, the CDR3 is TGTGCCAGCAGCAGGGGCCAGAACACCGGGGAGCTGTTTTTT. The encoded protein is CASSRGQNTGELFF.

The V call is TRBV18, the J call TRBJ1-5; 7 nucleotides align to TRBD1. There are 16 residues in the CDR3. Germline V gives CDR1 KGHSH, CDR2 LQKENI. V gave up 2 bases and J gave up 4 bases; unmatched junction bases: 8. CDR3 sequence reads: CASSPSDREDNQPQHF. CDR3 bases: TGTGCCAGCTCACCATCCGACAGGGAAGATAATCAGCCCCAGCATTTT.

The chain uses TRBV9 and TRBJ2-7; D gene uncertain. CDR1 SGDLS and CDR2 YYNGEE come from the germline V gene. The ends were cut back, 3 bases at V and 0 bases at J, with 10 bases in the middle. The CDR3 totals 14 residues. The CDR3 DNA reads as TGTGCCAGCAGCGCCGACCCCCACTCCTACGAGCAGTACTTC. It yields the protein CASSADPHSYEQYF. The entire variable domain, with the rest obtained from reference TRBV9 and TRBJ2-7, is as follows: DSGVTQTPKHLITATGQRVTLRCSPRSGDLSVYWYQQSLDQGLQFLIQYYNGEERAKGNILERFSAQQFPDLHSELNLSSLELGDSALYFCASSADPHSYEQYFGPGTRLTVT.

The chain links TRBV7-2 to TRBJ1-2; D is unclear. This CDR3 is 15 amino acids long. V was pared by 5 bases and J by 4 bases, with 17 bases between. Germline loops: CDR1 SGHTA, CDR2 FQGNSA. The CDR3 DNA sequence: TGTGCCAGCAGCCCCTCTCCGGAGGTAGGCTATGGCTACACCTTC. Translating gives CASSPSPEVGYGYTF.

The chain joins TRBV6-6 to TRBJ1-3; D is ambiguous. The CDR3 runs 12 residues. V lost 6 bases to trimming and J lost 4 bases, with 7 bases between them. The germline gives CDR1 MNHNY, CDR2 SVGAGI (reference sequence). The CDR3 DNA follows: TGTGCCAGCAGGGCCCTCGGAAACACCATATATTTT. This sequence encodes CASRALGNTIYF.